The present TCR beta chain was sequenced within a study of blood T cell repertoires in COVID-19. Across the study: There were acute and convalescent COVID-19 samples, and they came from the United States, Italy and Spain. Nucleic acid was either cDNA or gDNA, and it came from T cells, B-cell-depleted T cells, or PBMCs.

The CDR3 runs 14 residues. CDR1 and CDR2 from the germline V gene are MGHRA and YSYEKL. V dropped 0 bases and J dropped 2 bases, with 7 bases sitting between them. Sequencing used immunoSEQ multiplex PCR; TCRdb keeps in-frame clones, though not all of them. Among some 58,000 clones listed, 90% were seen once. The sample consisted of peripheral blood. The origin of this receptor is a man aged 40-49 years with acute or convalescent COVID-19. The rearrangement links TRBV4-1 to TRBJ2-5, with D unclear. The CDR3 here is CASSQELSQETQYF. The CDR3 nucleotides are TGCGCCAGCAGCCAAGAACTCTCGCAAGAGACCCAGTACTTC.